This T cell receptor (beta chain) was documented in a study of cytomegalovirus exposure and HLA in healthy donors (dated by TCRdb to the late 2010s). Background for the entire study: An earlier analysis of about 530 of the donors reported 276 Gb of sequence data and around 100 million unique TCR beta sequences obtained from approximately 180 million T cells. Typing coverage differed by locus: A, B, C, DRB1 and DQB1 were typed in roughly 620-640 donors, DQA1 in about 550, DPA1 in 600 to 610, and DPB1 in about 450. An earlier analysis of 587 of the donors used high-throughput TCR beta sequencing to judge whether each TCR beta V gene segment behaved as functional or pseudogenic. Of the approximately 400 genotyped donors, roughly 80% were placed in the genetic ancestry cluster associated with self-reported Caucasian donors. Alongside the repertoire data, information on donor age, sex, ethnicity and CMV serostatus was compiled. High-throughput TCR immunosequencing, statistical association of individual TCRs with disease status, and machine learning were combined to predict cytomegalovirus infection status. All discovery cohort repertoires had been generated on a single sequencing platform. Besides the first cohort of approximately 710 subjects, a separate validation cohort made up of roughly 120 different subjects was used. Rather than using new phenotypic data, the later analysis identified candidate immune exposures from TCR beta sequences and from how often those sequences occurred across donors. The study profiled the T cell repertoires of under 700 subjects by immunosequencing and related them to cytomegalovirus serostatus. To study patterns of TCR occurrence, a later analysis re-analyzed previously published TCR beta repertoires from under 750 donors and added high-resolution HLA genotyping. Genome-wide SNP genotypes for about 65% of the 666 donors were used in a later genetic analysis, which treated that subset as a discovery cohort. A handful of DR-DQ haplotypes were handled as single units for association and clustering because linkage in the cohort was strong. Among under 450 genotyped donors of the cohort, an average of around 240,000 unique TCR beta nucleotide sequences were sequenced per donor, roughly a sixth of them non-productive. The study aimed to test whether cataloging public T cell receptors could reveal signatures of past pathogen exposure. Roughly 300 gigabases of sequencing data and approximately 85 million unique TCR sequences were included in an early release covering around 650 HLA-typed donors. HLA typing covered class I and class II loci at four-digit resolution.

Of note for this clone: The antigen it recognizes is unknown.

The cohort was made up of roughly 670 healthy bone marrow donors. At the time of sampling, every cohort member was nominally healthy, though immune exposures that went unrecorded were likely present. The donor was CMV seronegative and was included in the group of under 450 seronegative cohort members. Every donor gave a peripheral blood sample, and the peripheral blood mononuclear cells from that sample were used for TCR beta sequencing. Genomic DNA was extracted from the blood cell samples with the Qiagen DNeasy Blood Extraction Kit. On the study overall, not on this receptor specifically: The study gave a list of more than 150 TCR beta chains associated with cytomegalovirus. While some public TCRs were present in many individuals, most TCR sequences turned up only very rarely across donors. In vitro tests confirmed that a few of the cytomegalovirus-associated TCR beta chains recognize cytomegalovirus antigens. According to the authors, the approach could potentially be generalized to other disease states and immunological phenotypes. Linkage disequilibrium might explain the correlated functional status among segregating V segments, but an unknown experimental factor could not be excluded. When HLA alleles, especially DR and DQ, strongly co-occurred, TCR associations were difficult to assign to individual alleles. Some IMGT-functional V segments, including TRBV6-2 and TRBV6-3, could not be told apart with the 87-base-pair reads, so those segments were excluded. A later analysis associated about 17,000 TCR beta sequences with specific HLA alleles at a false discovery rate of 0.05. Immune exposure information for the cohort was limited to CMV serostatus. An earlier analysis of 587 of the donors showed that most TCR beta V segments appeared in productive rearrangements either about 87% or about 30% of the time, which broadly matched IMGT annotations. In a later analysis, HLA-associated TCR beta chains showed more clonal expansion and lower generation probabilities than non-associated chains that were equally common. V-gene and J-gene trimming of TCR beta chains was associated with a missense DCLRE1C variant in a later genetic analysis, and the association was replicated in an independent cohort. In a later analysis, TCR association rates were found to vary across HLA loci, with the most associated TCRs seen for DRB1 alleles and the fewest for HLA-C alleles. The presence/absence analyses assumed that sequencing depth was roughly uniform across donors, and that assumption may not be true. In a later analysis, several top co-occurrence clusters were reported to appear linked to parvovirus B19, influenza, CMV and Epstein-Barr virus. In both the original and validation cohorts, the classifier was reported to diagnose cytomegalovirus status with high specificity and sensitivity. A group of highly shared sequence variants was considered likely to be a technical artifact of the sequencing pipeline. In a later genetic analysis, fewer N-insertions in productive TCRs were reported among donors in an Asian-associated ancestry cluster than the roughly 700-donor mean. In a later analysis, most CMV-associated TCR beta chains were found to appear HLA-restricted, with HLA associations seemingly driven largely by CMV exposure. The earlier analysis of some 540 of the donors excluded 15 to 20 rarely observed V segments, including chromosome 9 orphons, because counts were too low. Because some donors lacked HLA typing at each locus, the association tests relied only on the typed subset. The cohort was sequenced for TCR beta chains only, and without alpha or paired-chain data the features that could be detected were limited. A further reported finding was that TCR beta sequences accurately predicted the HLA-A and HLA-B alleles for most subjects in the first cohort.

The germline V gene sets CDR1 to MDHEN and CDR2 to SYDVKM. The CDR3, from cysteine to phenylalanine, totals 14 residues. Just the 42-base CDR3 DNA is kept, in frame starting at base 1. The V and J ends are trimmed by 6 bases and 5 bases, leaving 16 bases between them. The receptor library was made with the immunoSEQ multiplex PCR assay. The multiplex PCR relied on a mix of 60 forward primers for TCR Vbeta segments and 13 reverse primers for TCR Jbeta segments. The CDR3 region of rearranged TCR beta genes was amplified from genomic DNA with a multiplex PCR assay. The Illumina HiSeq System was used to sequence the amplified TCR beta libraries as 87-base-pair reads. The original methods were these. In a later analysis, about 80 million unique TCR beta chains were counted across the 650 to 750 repertoires, and roughly 11 million of these chains were shared by at least two donors. Raw reads were error-corrected and collapsed into unique sequences with a nearest-neighbor algorithm that merged closely related sequences to remove PCR and sequencing errors. To assign V, D and J gene segments, CDR3 sequences were aligned to IMGT reference sequences. For a sequence to be retained, at least a six-nucleotide match to both a V gene segment and a J gene segment was required. Rearrangements were classified as productive when the CDR3 lacked stop codons and remained in frame with V and J, and all other rearrangements were classified as non-productive. Following IMGT convention, CDR3 was defined as the stretch from the second conserved V-encoded cysteine to the conserved J-encoded phenylalanine. The earlier analysis of about 640 of the donors excluded any sequence lacking an unambiguous match to a single V gene segment. In an earlier analysis of about 590 of the donors, a V segment was called functional when productive rearrangements were above 56.7%, and segregating when the standard deviation between donors exceeded 5%. A statistical classification framework was developed to diagnose cytomegalovirus status using the catalog of TCR beta chain sequences. In a later analysis, TCR nucleotide sequences were compared against IMGT/GENE-DB human TR gene sequences so that V and J genes could be assigned. In a later analysis, CDR3 sequences and most-parsimonious VDJ recombination scenarios were assigned using the TCRdist pipeline. In a later analysis, each TCR beta chain was defined by its CDR3 amino acid sequence together with its V-gene family, and reads lacking a unique V-gene family were excluded. In a later analysis, 450 to 600 highly shared, low-generation-probability nucleotide sequences were removed to address suspected cross-contamination and a sequencing artifact. In a later analysis, a clonal expansion index for each public chain was calculated from normalized within-repertoire ranks of inferred template counts. Generation probabilities in a later analysis came from a VDJ recombination model fitted to out-of-frame rearrangements, and those results were checked against IGoR. In a later analysis, hypergeometric tests were used to score TCR-TCR, TCR-HLA and TCR-CMV co-occurrence, with a repertoire-size bias correction applied to TCR pairs. To estimate false discovery rates, a later analysis permuted the HLA or CMV assignments 20 times. A later analysis grouped co-occurring TCRs with DBSCAN, adding TCRdist sequence similarity when clustering within HLA-allele-positive subsets. Repertoires with fewer than 30,000 or more than 120,000 public chains were left out of co-occurrence clustering, as were four to six repertoires with anomalous nucleotide sharing. The clones in this table, taken by TCRdb from immuneACCESS, are in-frame only. Not every clone is retained; where verified, under half of the shortfall comes from an unresolved V gene, and the cause of the rest is unknown. V, J and clone size derive from that table, while D and trimming were established from the DNA sequence. The sample table gives around 70,000 clones. Clones ranked in the top ten supply about 1.7% of the sample.

The TCR was taken from a woman aged 25 to 39 in good health and CMV-seronegative. Recombination joined TRBV28 with TRBJ1-1; possibly the D gene is TRBD1, per 6 matching bases. What was sequenced was PBMCs. At the DNA level, the sequence is TGTGCCAGCAGCCTCTTGGGGGCGGGTACTGAAGCTTTCTTT. Its translation reads: CASSLLGAGTEAFF.